This TCR beta chain was recovered during a study of regulatory T cells in long-lasting Graves disease (dated by TCRdb to the early 2020s). Some background on the complete study: Persistent Graves' disease was defined as persistently positive TSH receptor autoantibodies together with antithyroid drug treatment for over 5 years. Persistent Graves' disease patients were compared with newly diagnosed Graves' disease patients by peripheral blood TCR sequencing and RNA sequencing. The study was registered as a clinical trial and conducted in China. A total of about 35 samples underwent TCR sequencing, from about 13 patients with persistent Graves' disease and roughly 20 patients with newly diagnosed Graves' disease. In the clinical cohort, patients with persistent Graves' disease had used antithyroid drugs for an average of about 10.3 years. Beyond this particular receptor, the publication reports: More public clonotypes were shared among persistent patients (around 3,000) than among newly diagnosed patients (966). Persistent disease showed preferential use of TRBV28, TRBJ1-2 and TRBJ2-5, whereas newly diagnosed disease favored TRBV20-1 and TRBJ2-1. Only peripheral blood was studied, because thyroid tissue, the primary lesion, was inaccessible. Only the TCR beta chain was sequenced and analyzed. Compared with newly diagnosed patients, patients with persistent Graves' disease had lower TCR Shannon entropy and fewer highly expanded clones, which suggests clonal expansion. The authors acknowledged the small sample size as a limitation that may reduce accuracy.

Libraries were built with multiplex PCR. Sequenced on an Illumina HiSeq 4000. CDR3 regions were amplified by Arm-PCR with iRepertoire HTBI primers to construct TCR beta libraries. Before sequencing, the PCR products underwent gel purification. The original methods were these. Across samples, about 64 TRBV and roughly 13 TRBJ segments were identified and used for gene usage analysis of CDR3 amino acid clonotypes. Filtered high-quality paired reads were merged into contigs using COPE and FqMerger. BLAST was used to align contigs to IMGT TRBV, TRBD and TRBJ reference genes, and CDR3 was defined according to IMGT. Any clonotype with a frequency above 0.1% was classified as a highly expanded clone. Shannon entropy was used to measure repertoire diversity, and the Gini coefficient was used to measure V-J evenness. A clonotype was considered public if more than one individual shared it. Using fastp trimming at Q25 and MiXCR clonotype assembly, TCRdb reanalyzed the public sequencing data and kept in-frame beta chains. Under each unique CDR3 protein, matching rows form one entry showing the most common genes and DNA. The V and J calls and clone size come from TCRdb's table, not from the authors' own analysis. The sample has under 500,000 distinct CDR3 sequences on record, under 25% of them singletons. Jointly, the top ten make up around 21% of the sample.

The germline V gene (reference sequence) supplies CDR1 LGHDT and CDR2 YNNKEL. From the cysteine through the phenylalanine, the CDR3 covers 15 amino acids. Left in the record is the CDR3 DNA by itself, 45 bases read in frame from the first base. The junction carries 10 bases between V and J, which are trimmed by 0 bases and 2 bases respectively. There are many counts of this clonotype. The clone's antigen remains unknown. Within one base of it there is no much larger clone, and no base qualities were kept. In light of the paper, this sample's time point label describes: persistent/refractory GD, antithyroid drugs over 5 years with positive TRAb. For both TCR sequencing and RNA sequencing, RNA was extracted from PBMCs in TRIzol. The diagnosis of Graves' disease followed American Thyroid Association guidelines. Patients were recruited from an endocrinology department in Xi'an, China. From each patient, approximately 9 milliliters of peripheral blood was collected into an EDTA anticoagulant tube. Ficoll Paque Plus density gradient separation was used to isolate PBMCs, and no additional T cell sorting was done. An Agilent 2100 Bioanalyzer and agarose gel were used to check RNA quality, while a NanoDrop 2000 measured RNA concentration.

The V gene is TRBV3-1 and the J gene is TRBJ2-5; perhaps TRBD1 is the D gene, with 5 bases matching. The starting material was peripheral blood mononuclear cells (PBMCs), obtained when the disease was refractory, from a patient treated with antithyroid drugs. The clonotype was recovered from a female donor with Graves disease. At the DNA level, the sequence is TGTGCCAGCAGCCAAGAAGGGGTCGGTCAAGAGACCCAGTACTTC. It specifies CASSQEGVGQETQYF.